The next 21 T cell receptor beta chains were all read from a single sample in a study of blood T cell repertoires in COVID-19. Profiling relied on immunoSEQ multiplex PCR, and the TCRdb table lists in-frame clones only, not all of them. Here the sample spans some 91,000 clones, over 75% being singletons. What was sequenced was peripheral blood. These receptors originate from a man aged 65 to 85 with acute or convalescent COVID-19.

This clone occurred a few times. The genes are TRBV14 and TRBJ2-7; 10 positions match TRBD2. Germline CDR1 and CDR2: SGHDN and FVKESK. V was clipped by 0 bases and J by 2 bases; unmatched bases: 4. The CDR3 is 16 amino acids. The CDR3 spells CASSQESSGRAYEQYF. CDR3 bases: TGTGCCAGCAGCCAAGAATCCAGCGGGAGGGCCTACGAGCAGTACTTC.

The chain joins TRBV4-2 to TRBJ2-7; 11 positions match TRBD2. The CDR3 loop spans 17 amino acids. Germline values: CDR1 LGHNA, CDR2 YNFKEQ. The J segment lost 6 bases and the V segment lost 0 bases, leaving 10 bases of the junction unmatched. The CDR3 loop is CASSQEPASGRWGEQYF. The CDR3 nucleotides are TGTGCCAGCAGCCAAGAGCCGGCTAGCGGGAGGTGGGGCGAGCAGTACTTC.

V is TRBV29-1 and J is TRBJ2-5, with D perhaps TRBD1 (6 bases). The germline CDR1 and CDR2 sequences are SQVTM and ANQGSEA. Trimming took 4 bases from V and 1 from J, leaving 10 bases between them. The length of the CDR3 is 13 residues. CDR3 loop: CSVAPGVQETQYF. The CDR3 DNA reads TGCAGCGTTGCACCAGGGGTCCAAGAGACCCAGTACTTC.

The chain employs TRBV5-1 and TRBJ1-1; no reliable D call. The length of the CDR3 is 14 residues. Trimming took 4 bases from V and 8 from J, leaving 18 bases between them. CDR1 is SGHRS, CDR2 YFSETQ, per germline. In DNA form, the CDR3 reads TGCGCCAGCAGCCCCGAGGGAGCGCCACCCGAAGCTTTCTTT. It is translated as CASSPEGAPPEAFF.

This clone has a handful of counts. This chain joins TRBV27 and TRBJ2-2; 8 positions agree with TRBD2. V shed 10 bases and J 1 base; nucleotides not matched to a gene: 5. This CDR3 comprises 14 residues. Germline V gives CDR1 MNHEY, CDR2 SMNVEV (reference sequence). CDR3: CATLAGRNTGELFF. CDR3 in DNA: TGTGCCACATTAGCGGGAAGGAACACCGGGGAGCTGTTTTTT.

V is TRBV7-3 and J is TRBJ2-1; 8 bases match TRBD2. Germline CDR1 and CDR2: SGHTA and FQGTGA. V lost 1 base, J lost 4 bases, and 12 bases stayed unmatched. The CDR3 spans 18 residues. For the CDR3, the DNA is TGTGCCAGCAGCTTAAGAGTTGCGGGAGGAATCCCATACAATGAGCAGTTCTTC. Protein sequence: CASSLRVAGGIPYNEQFF.

The chain joins TRBV9 to TRBJ2-3; TRBD1 agrees at 9 bases. Losses at the gene ends were 6 bases for V and 3 bases for J; bases not matched to a gene: 5. Germline CDR1 SGDLS, CDR2 YYNGEE. This CDR3 is built from 14 residues. The CDR3 region has the DNA TGTGCCAGCACCGGACAGGGGAATACAGATACGCAGTATTTT. Its translation is CASTGQGNTDTQYF. Full variable domain (outside the CDR3, taken from reference TRBV9 and TRBJ2-3): DSGVTQTPKHLITATGQRVTLRCSPRSGDLSVYWYQQSLDQGLQFLIQYYNGEERAKGNILERFSAQQFPDLHSELNLSSLELGDSALYFCASTGQGNTDTQYFGPGTRLTVL.

The V and J genes are TRBV5-6 and TRBJ1-1; D is ambiguous. V lost 2 bases and J 1 base, leaving 12 bases between the germline ends. The germline gives CDR1 SGHDT, CDR2 YYEEEE. The CDR3 covers 15 residues. The CDR3 DNA is TGTGCCAGCAGCTTTCATGGCGGAGGGAACACTGAAGCTTTCTTT. This gives the protein CASSFHGGGNTEAFF.

The chain combines TRBV27 with TRBJ2-7; 7 nucleotides line up with TRBD1. CDR3 length: 15 amino acids. Germline V gives CDR1 MNHEY, CDR2 SMNVEV (reference sequence). The V gene end was trimmed by 2 bases and the J gene end by 3 bases; junction bases not matched to a gene: 7. This chain's CDR3 is CASSLGRGSIYEQYF. For the CDR3, the DNA is TGTGCCAGCAGTTTAGGCAGGGGGTCTATCTACGAGCAGTACTTC.

The chain uses TRBV2 and TRBJ2-3; the match to TRBD2 covers 10 bases. J gave up 0 bases and V 2 bases, and 2 bases lay outside the gene matches. Germline values: CDR1 SNHLY, CDR2 FYNNEI. The CDR3 length is 16 residues. CDR3: CASSEQRGGSTDTQYF. The CDR3 nucleotides are TGTGCCAGCAGTGAACAGCGGGGGGGCAGCACAGATACGCAGTATTTT.

This clone was counted between two and nine times. The rearrangement links TRBV25-1 to TRBJ2-5; a weak D match, TRBD2 (5 bases). This CDR3 region has 14 residues. CDR1 and CDR2 (germline): MGHDK, SYGVNS. Deletions cut 6 bases from V and 3 bases from J, with 14 bases between. The CDR3: CASSLPGNKETQYF. CDR3 coding DNA: TGTGCCAGCAGCCTCCCCGGGAACAAAGAGACCCAGTACTTC.

The chain carries TRBV3-1 (or the pseudogene TRBV3-2) and TRBJ2-7; a weak D match, TRBD2 (6 bases). CDR1 LGHDT and CDR2 YNNKEL come from the germline V gene (reference sequence). Between the trimmed V and J ends, which lost 0 bases and 2 bases, there was a span of 11 bases. The CDR3 extends over 15 amino acids. CDR3 amino acids: CASSQDSSVAYEQYF. The CDR3 nucleotides read TGTGCCAGCAGCCAAGATTCTAGCGTGGCCTACGAGCAGTACTTC.

The rearrangement uses TRBV7-2 and TRBJ1-2; maybe TRBD1 (5 bases). Deletions cut 3 bases from V and 2 bases from J, with 10 bases between. CDR3 length: 14 residues. Germline loops: CDR1 SGHTA, CDR2 FQGNSA. The chain's CDR3 is CASSLTVSNYGYTF. The CDR3 region has the DNA TGTGCCAGCAGCTTGACAGTTTCCAACTATGGCTACACCTTC.

This chain connects TRBV7-3 to TRBJ2-2; D uncertain. CDR3 size: 13 residues. V was trimmed by 5 bases and J by 7 bases, leaving 11 bases between them. Germline V gene sequence: CDR1 SGHTA, CDR2 FQGTGA. CDR3 nucleotide sequence: TGTGCCAGCAGCCGAAACCTAGGCGGGGAGCTGTTTTTT. Residues: CASSRNLGGELFF.

The rearrangement joins TRBV5-1 to TRBJ2-3; 9 bases line up with TRBD1. The CDR3 is 15 amino acids. CDR1 is SGHRS and CDR2 is YFSETQ in the germline V gene. The ends lost 2 bases at V and 4 bases at J; junction bases unmatched: 5. The CDR3 protein is CASSFTGGVADTQYF. The CDR3 DNA is TGCGCCAGCAGCTTTACAGGGGGCGTTGCAGATACGCAGTATTTT.

This chain joins TRBV6-1 and TRBJ1-2; D gene ambiguous. There are 12 residues in the CDR3. V was shortened by 2 bases and J by 5 bases, with 6 bases between the two germline ends. Germline V CDR1 and CDR2: MNHNS, SASEGT. The CDR3 loop reads CASSENRYGYTF. The DNA of the CDR3 is TGTGCCAGCAGTGAAAACAGATATGGCTACACCTTC.

This clone was seen once. The V call is TRBV24-1, the J call TRBJ2-3; TRBD2 agrees at 12 bases. From germline, CDR1 is KGHDR and CDR2 SFDVKD. J gave up 4 bases and V 4 bases, and 5 bases lay outside the gene matches. CDR3 length equals 16 residues. The CDR3 nucleotides read TGTGCCACCAGTGAGACTAGCGGGAGTTTGGCAGATACGCAGTATTTT. Translated, it gives CATSETSGSLADTQYF.

CDR3 nucleotide sequence: TGCGCCAGCAGCTCCGGGACTAGCGGGGCCCCTCACCAAGAGACCCAGTACTTC. Translated: CASSSGTSGAPHQETQYF. This chain links TRBV5-1 with TRBJ2-5; TRBD2 matches 13 bases. Germline assignment: CDR1 SGHRS and CDR2 YFSETQ. CDR3 size: 18 residues. The ends lost 3 bases at V and 0 bases at J; junction bases unmatched: 8.

V and J are TRBV3-1 (or the pseudogene TRBV3-2) and TRBJ2-3; 12 bases are shared with TRBD2. CDR3 length equals 16 residues. Germline trimming cut 4 bases from V and 0 bases from J; bases unmatched to any gene: 2. CDR1 is LGHDT, CDR2 YNNKEL, per germline (reference sequence). The CDR3 is CASSPGTSGSTDTQYF. The CDR3 DNA reads TGTGCCAGCAGCCCTGGGACTAGCGGGAGCACAGATACGCAGTATTTT.

The CDR3 nucleotides are TGTGCAAGTCGTTTTAGGACAGGGGCTGAAAAACTGTTTTTT. Translating it yields CASRFRTGAEKLFF. The rearrangement joins TRBV12-2 to TRBJ1-4; the D segment call TRBD1 is taken from the table without a DNA check. TRBV12-2 is a listed pseudogene. The CDR3 is 14 amino acids.

The chain couples TRBV18 to TRBJ1-2; TRBD1 is a possible D gene (5 bases). This CDR3 region has 15 residues. Germline values: CDR1 KGHSH, CDR2 LQKENI. The V and J ends lost 5 bases and 8 bases respectively, with 21 bases between them. CDR3 protein: CASSSMFPGSEGYTF. The DNA for the CDR3 is TGTGCCAGCTCATCAATGTTCCCAGGGTCGGAGGGCTACACCTTC.